The 15 T cell receptor beta chains in this list originate from one sample, sequenced in a study of blood T cells in healthy people across ages. A sample-barcoded 5' primer and a J-beta primer mix were used in a second PCR of about 7 to 11 cycles. From the 5' RACE reads, TCRdb called clonotypes with MiXCR, one entry per CDR3 protein. Among some 1,800,000 distinct CDR3 sequences listed, about two fifths were seen once. Sequenced material: blood. These TCRs come from a human donor in good health.

This clonotype appeared a few times. This sequence joins TRBV2 and TRBJ2-1; D may be TRBD2 (5 bases). The V end was cut by 4 bases, the J end by 5 bases, with 9 bases between. The CDR3 consists of 13 residues. Germline V CDR1 and CDR2: SNHLY, FYNNEI. The CDR3 bases are TGTGCCAGCAGTGCAACCGGGGACAATGAGCAGTTCTTC. Its translation: CASSATGDNEQFF.

The table lists this clonotype with a few counts. The chain carries TRBV7-2 and TRBJ1-2, with D maybe TRBD1 (6 bases). V lost 1 base to trimming and J lost 8 bases, with 17 bases between them. Germline lookup yields CDR1 SGHTA and CDR2 FQGNSA. The CDR3 extends over 15 amino acids. This CDR3 reads CASSLVPGASRGYTF. In DNA form, the CDR3 reads TGTGCCAGCAGCTTAGTCCCGGGGGCGTCACGAGGCTACACCTTC.

In this sample, this clonotype turned up a few times. The V gene is TRBV4-3, the J gene TRBJ2-1, with 8 positions matching TRBD2. The ends lost 0 bases at V and 5 bases at J; junction bases unmatched: 3. Germline values: CDR1 LGHNA, CDR2 YSLEER. This CDR3 is 15 amino acids long. The CDR3 DNA is TGCGCCAGCAGCCAAGAAGCACTAGCGGACAATGAGCAGTTCTTC. Residues: CASSQEALADNEQFF.

This chain links TRBV11-3 with TRBJ2-1, with D possibly being TRBD2 (6 bases). V was trimmed by 4 bases and J by 9 bases, leaving 13 bases between them. Germline CDR1 is SGHNT and CDR2 is YENEEA. The CDR3 loop spans 13 amino acids. CDR3 sequence reads: CASSSQTRGEQFF. The CDR3 coding sequence is TGTGCCAGCAGCTCCCAGACTAGAGGTGAGCAGTTCTTC.

The chain links TRBV4-3 to TRBJ1-6; TRBD1 matches 7 bases. CDR3 length: 16 amino acids. The junction had 10 bases not matched to a gene; V was cut back by 4 bases and J by 7 bases. The germline gives CDR1 LGHNA, CDR2 YSLEER. The DNA for the CDR3 is TGCGCCAGCAGCCGAGACAGGGCGTTTGGAAATTCACCCCTCCACTTT. This codes for CASSRDRAFGNSPLHF.

There are a few counts of this clonotype. The junction departs from germline at one end; a sequencing error may be responsible. The gene calls are TRBV7-2 and TRBJ2-5; the D is unclear. Germline CDR1 is SGHTA and CDR2 is FQGNSA. This CDR3 is 15 amino acids long. DNA of the CDR3: TGTGCCAGCAGCCCCCAAATGGGGTACCAAGAGTCCCAGTACTTC. It is translated as CASSPQMGYQESQYF.

The chain joins TRBV29-1 to TRBJ2-7; 9 nucleotides line up with TRBD1. The CDR3 sequence is 13 residues long. Trimming took 7 bases from V and 5 from J; bases not matched to a gene: 9. The germline gives CDR1 SQVTM, CDR2 ANQGSEA. The CDR3 nucleotides read TGCAGCGCGCTGACAGGGGGTGGGGACGAGCAGTACTTC. Translated: CSALTGGGDEQYF.

The chain employs TRBV12-3 or TRBV12-4 and TRBJ1-4; no clear D gene. With 3 bases removed from V and 5 bases from J, the gap between germline ends came to 13 bases. The CDR3 consists of 15 residues. The DNA for the CDR3 is TGTGCCAGCAGTTTCCCGGCCGGAGGAAATGAAAAACTGTTTTTT. Amino acids: CASSFPAGGNEKLFF.

This clonotype appeared a few times. The chain links TRBV7-2 to TRBJ1-1, with D hard to call. The CDR3 sequence is 17 residues long. CDR1 and CDR2 (germline): SGHTA, FQGNSA. V lost 5 bases to trimming and J lost 5 bases, with 24 bases between them. The CDR3 here is CASSRPGQAGLRTEAFF. In DNA form, the CDR3 reads TGTGCCAGCAGCCGCCCGGGCCAAGCCGGATTAAGGACTGAAGCTTTCTTT. Combining the CDR3 with reference TRBV7-2 and TRBJ1-1 gives the whole variable domain GAGVSQSPSNKVTEKGKDVELRCDPISGHTALYWYRQSLGQGLEFLIYFQGNSAPDKSGLPSDRFSAERTGGSVSTLTIQRTQQEDSAVYLCASSRPGQAGLRTEAFFGQGTRLTVV.

This chain connects TRBV12-5 to TRBJ2-1; 9 bases line up with TRBD1. CDR1 and CDR2 from the germline V gene are LGHNT and FRNRAP. V lost 3 bases to trimming and J lost 2 bases; unmatched junction nucleotides: 8. CDR3 length: 17 amino acids. The CDR3 loop is CASGFLQGAYPYNEQFF. CDR3 in DNA: TGTGCTAGTGGTTTTCTACAGGGGGCTTACCCCTACAATGAGCAGTTCTTC. The whole variable domain, remainder taken from reference TRBV12-5 and TRBJ2-1, is DARVTQTPRHKVTEMGQEVTMRCQPILGHNTVFWYRQTMMQGLELLAYFRNRAPLDDSGMPKDRFSAEMPDATLATLKIQPSEPRDSAVYFCASGFLQGAYPYNEQFFGPGTRLTVL.

The rearrangement links TRBV20-1 to TRBJ2-1; 11 positions match TRBD2. CDR3 length: 13 amino acids. V trimming: 5 bases; J trimming: 7 bases; junction bases outside the gene matches: 4. Germline lookup yields CDR1 DFQATT and CDR2 SNEGSKA (reference sequence). The CDR3 region is CSAVAGGWNEQFF. The CDR3, as DNA: TGCAGTGCTGTAGCGGGGGGGTGGAATGAGCAGTTCTTC.

This chain's CDR3 is CASSARLGGDRSLGYTF. CDR3 sequence (DNA): TGCGCCAGCAGCGCTCGATTAGGAGGGGACAGGTCGTTGGGCTACACCTTC. This chain joins TRBV4-3 and TRBJ1-2; 8 bases agree with TRBD1. Germline V gene sequence: CDR1 LGHNA, CDR2 YSLEER. This CDR3 spans 17 amino acids. V lost 5 bases and J lost 8; bases outside the gene matches: 19.

The chain has TRBV20-1 and TRBJ2-1, with D possibly being TRBD1 (6 bases). There are 15 residues in the CDR3. Between the trimmed V and J ends, which lost 1 base and 0 bases, there was a span of 10 bases. Germline CDR1 and CDR2: DFQATT and SNEGSKA (reference sequence). The CDR3 sequence is CSARVGASSYNEQFF. CDR3 nucleotide sequence: TGCAGTGCTAGAGTGGGGGCGAGCTCCTACAATGAGCAGTTCTTC.

As for this clonotype: Mismatch with germline at one junction end may stem from a read error. This rearrangement joins TRBV20-1 to TRBJ1-5; no reliable D call. The CDR3 is 15 residues long. Germline CDR1 reads DFQATT; CDR2 reads SNEGSKA (reference sequence). The CDR3 DNA follows: TGTAGTGCTCGTCTGGTAGGAGTGGGCAATCAGCCCCAGCATTTT. It yields the protein CSARLVGVGNQPQHF.

The sample holds a few counts of this clonotype. The J gene is TRBJ2-7, the V gene TRBV27; D remains ambiguous. Per the germline V gene, CDR1 is MNHEY and CDR2 is SMNVEV (reference sequence). V shed 2 bases and J shed 0 bases, with 11 bases lying between them. CDR3 length: 15 residues. The CDR3 here is CASSLTRSNSYEQYF. CDR3 nucleotide sequence: TGTGCCAGCAGTTTAACTCGCAGTAACTCCTACGAGCAGTACTTC.